This T cell receptor beta chain was sequenced in a study of cytotoxic CD8 clonotypes in ibrutinib-treated CLL. A 1 in 200,000 to 1 in 1 million T cell depth was the sequencing target. TCRdb's table, derived via immunoSEQ multiplex PCR, lists solely in-frame clones and lacks some. The table includes approximately 190,000 clones, 60% to 80% detected once. Of note for this clone: No antigen is known for it.

Study results and caveats: Progressing and sustained-remission patients had different sampling times. The study found public clonotypes uncommon, contracting or stable on treatment.

Germline trimming cut 5 bases from V and 1 base from J; bases unmatched to any gene: 11. CDR1 is KGHSH, CDR2 LQKENI, per germline. The CDR3 is 17 amino acids. The chain is built from TRBV18 and TRBJ1-2; TRBD1 agrees at 9 bases. The source material was PBMCs, sampled after 12 months of ibrutinib treatment. The sequence derives from a human donor with chronic lymphocytic leukemia. CDR3 DNA sequence: TGTGCCAGCTCAAGCCGCGTTGGGACAGGGATTAACTATGGCTACACCTTC. Its protein product is CASSSRVGTGINYGYTF.